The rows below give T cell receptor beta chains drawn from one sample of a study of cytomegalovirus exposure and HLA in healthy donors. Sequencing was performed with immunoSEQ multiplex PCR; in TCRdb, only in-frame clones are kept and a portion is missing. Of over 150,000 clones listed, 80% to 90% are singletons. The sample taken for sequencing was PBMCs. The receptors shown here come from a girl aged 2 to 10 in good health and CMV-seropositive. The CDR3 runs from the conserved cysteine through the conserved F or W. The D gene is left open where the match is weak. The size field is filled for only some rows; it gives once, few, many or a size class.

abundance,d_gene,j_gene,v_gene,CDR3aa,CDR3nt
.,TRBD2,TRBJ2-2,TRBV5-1,CASSLPRAGGGTGELFF,TGCGCCAGCAGCCTACCCCGAGCGGGGGGGGGAACCGGGGAGCTGTTTTTT
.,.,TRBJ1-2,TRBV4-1,CASSQPRVSPYGYTF,TGCGCCAGCAGCCAACCCAGGGTCTCACCCTATGGCTACACCTTC
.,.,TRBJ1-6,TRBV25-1,CASSDTGKNSPLHF,TGTGCCAGCAGTGACACAGGCAAGAATTCACCCCTCCACTTT
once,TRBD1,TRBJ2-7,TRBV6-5,CASSFSGTGRLEQYF,TGTGCCAGCAGTTTCTCCGGGACAGGGCGCCTCGAGCAGTACTTC
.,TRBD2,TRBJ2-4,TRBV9,CASSASSGVNIQYF,TGTGCCAGCAGCGCCTCTAGCGGGGTAAACATTCAGTACTTC
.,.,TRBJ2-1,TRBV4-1,CASSQDRGGDYYEQFF,TGCGCCAGCAGCCAAGATAGGGGCGGGGATTACTATGAGCAGTTCTTC
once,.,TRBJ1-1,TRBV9,CASSARLATEAFF,TGTGCCAGCAGCGCCCGACTGGCCACTGAAGCTTTCTTT
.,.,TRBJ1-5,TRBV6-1,CATTADPSNQPQHF,TGTGCCACCACCGCAGATCCTAGCAATCAGCCCCAGCATTTT
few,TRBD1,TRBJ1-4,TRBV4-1,CASSQGTGWDEKLFF,TGCGCCAGCAGCCAAGGGACAGGGTGGGATGAAAAACTGTTTTTT
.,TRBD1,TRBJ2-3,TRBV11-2,CASSTRDRGDTQYF,TGTGCCAGCAGCACACGGGACAGGGGAGATACGCAGTATTTT
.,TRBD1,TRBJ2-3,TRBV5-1,CASSLGTGGTDTQYF,TGCGCCAGCAGCCTCGGGACAGGGGGTACAGATACGCAGTATTTT
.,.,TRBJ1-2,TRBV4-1,CASSPLVPKHWEVCGYTF,TGCGCCAGCAGCCCCCTAGTCCCGAAACACTGGGAGGTATGTGGCTACACCTTC
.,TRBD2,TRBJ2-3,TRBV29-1,CSAKPLSGRALDTQYF,TGCAGCGCAAAGCCCCTTAGCGGGAGGGCCTTGGATACGCAGTATTTT
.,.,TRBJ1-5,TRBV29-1,CSGHGQYGPQHF,TGCAGCGGTCACGGACAGTATGGGCCCCAGCATTTT
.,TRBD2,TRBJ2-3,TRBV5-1,CASSLGLAGNTQYF,TGCGCCAGCAGCTTGGGTCTAGCGGGGAATACGCAGTATTTT
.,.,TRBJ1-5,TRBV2,CASRAYNQPQHF,TGTGCCAGCAGGGCATACAATCAGCCCCAGCATTTT
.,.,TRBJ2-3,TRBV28,CASSSLRDTQYF,TGTGCCAGCAGTTCCCTGAGGGATACGCAGTATTTT
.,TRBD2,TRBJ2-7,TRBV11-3,CASSLDWTSGSEQYF,TGTGCCAGCAGCTTAGATTGGACTAGCGGGAGCGAGCAGTACTTC
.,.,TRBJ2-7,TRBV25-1,CASRGQVYHEQYF,TGTGCCAGTCGAGGACAAGTTTACCACGAGCAGTACTTC
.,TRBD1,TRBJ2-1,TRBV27,CASSLSTGQTNEQFF,TGTGCCAGCAGTTTATCGACGGGACAGACCAATGAGCAGTTCTTC
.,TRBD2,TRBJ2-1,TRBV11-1,CASRTGGAYNEQFF,TGTGCCAGCCGTACGGGGGGGGCCTACAATGAGCAGTTCTTC
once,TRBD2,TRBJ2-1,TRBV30,CAWTGLAADNEQFF,TGTGCCTGGACGGGACTAGCGGCCGACAATGAGCAGTTCTTC
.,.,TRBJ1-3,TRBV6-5,CASSYNRGNTIYF,TGTGCCAGCAGTTACAACAGGGGAAACACCATATATTTT
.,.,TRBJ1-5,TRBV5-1,CASSYITGQPQHF,TGCGCCAGCAGCTATATAACGGGGCAGCCCCAGCATTTT
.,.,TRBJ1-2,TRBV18,CASSPSDARGYTF,TGTGCCAGCTCACCCTCGGACGCCCGCGGGTACACCTTC
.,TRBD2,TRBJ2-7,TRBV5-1,CASSLVTSGGYEQYF,TGCGCCAGCAGCTTGGTTACTAGCGGAGGCTACGAGCAGTACTTC
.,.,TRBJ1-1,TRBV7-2,CASSLEPQSSTEAFF,TGTGCCAGCAGCTTAGAACCACAGTCGAGCACTGAAGCTTTCTTT
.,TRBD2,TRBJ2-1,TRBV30,CAWTQAGPNEQFF,TGTGCCTGGACCCAAGCGGGGCCCAATGAGCAGTTCTTC
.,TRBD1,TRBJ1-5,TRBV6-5,CASSGTGLSNQPQHF,TGTGCCAGCAGTGGGACAGGGCTTTCCAATCAGCCCCAGCATTTT
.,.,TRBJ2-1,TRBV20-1,CSAAGRNEQFF,TGCAGTGCGGCGGGTAGGAATGAGCAGTTCTTC
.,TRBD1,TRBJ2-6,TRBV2,CASATGTGYSGANVLTF,TGTGCCAGCGCAACCGGGACAGGCTACTCTGGGGCCAACGTCCTGACTTTC
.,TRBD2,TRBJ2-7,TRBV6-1,CASSSGGPNRF,TGTGCCAGCAGTTCGGGGGGTCCAAACCGTTTC
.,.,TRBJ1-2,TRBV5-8,CASSLIQGRHGYTF,TGTGCCAGCAGCCTAATTCAGGGGCGCCACGGCTACACCTTC
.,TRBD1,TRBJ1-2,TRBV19,CASTRGDPWSYTF,TGTGCCAGTACCAGGGGGGACCCGTGGAGCTACACCTTC
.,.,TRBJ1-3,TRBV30,CAWSPGNTIYF,TGTGCCTGGAGCCCGGGGAACACCATATATTTT
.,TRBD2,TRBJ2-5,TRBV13,CASSHRVLAAQETQYF,TGTGCCAGCAGCCACCGAGTACTAGCGGCCCAAGAGACCCAGTACTTC
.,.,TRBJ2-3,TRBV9,CASSVEEADTQYF,TGTGCCAGCAGCGTAGAGGAGGCAGATACGCAGTATTTT
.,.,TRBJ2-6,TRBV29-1,CSVIKGANVLTF,TGCAGCGTTATTAAAGGGGCCAACGTCCTGACTTTC
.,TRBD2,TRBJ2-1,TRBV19,CASSHPPTSGRGNEQFF,TGTGCCAGTAGTCACCCCCCTACTAGCGGGAGAGGGAATGAGCAGTTCTTC
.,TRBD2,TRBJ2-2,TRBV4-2,CASSLGLAGGPDTGELFF,TGTGCCAGCAGCCTGGGACTAGCGGGGGGGCCGGACACCGGGGAGCTGTTTTTT
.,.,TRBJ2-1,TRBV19,CASASTGSVPYNEQFF,TGTGCCAGTGCTTCGACCGGGAGTGTTCCCTACAATGAGCAGTTCTTC
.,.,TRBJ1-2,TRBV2,CATYRLRSGDYGYTF,TGTGCCACCTACCGCCTACGGTCCGGGGACTATGGCTACACCTTC
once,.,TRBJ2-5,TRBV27,CASSLFGVSAGQRQETQYF,TGTGCCAGCAGTTTATTTGGAGTGTCTGCGGGACAGCGCCAAGAGACCCAGTACTTC
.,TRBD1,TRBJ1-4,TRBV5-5,CASNRDSPEKLFF,TGTGCCAGTAACCGGGACAGTCCGGAAAAACTGTTTTTT
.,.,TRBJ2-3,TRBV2,CASSAEGPTDTQYF,TGTGCCAGCAGTGCGGAGGGGCCCACAGATACGCAGTATTTT
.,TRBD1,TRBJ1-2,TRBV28,CASSSPGQGDNYGYTF,TGTGCCAGCAGTTCCCCTGGACAGGGGGATAACTATGGCTACACCTTC
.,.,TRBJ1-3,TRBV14,CASSVQASGNTIYF,TGTGCCAGCAGCGTACAGGCCTCTGGAAACACCATATATTTT
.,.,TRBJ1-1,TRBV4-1,CASSQDLYTEAFF,TGCGCCAGCAGCCAAGACCTTTACACTGAAGCTTTCTTT
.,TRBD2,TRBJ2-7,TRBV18,CASSLAGEVFYEQYF,TGTGCCAGCTCACTAGCGGGAGAGGTTTTCTACGAGCAGTACTTC
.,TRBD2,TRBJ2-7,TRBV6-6,CASSGGTSGLHEQYF,TGTGCCAGCAGTGGCGGGACTAGCGGTTTACACGAGCAGTACTTC
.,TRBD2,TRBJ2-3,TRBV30,CAWTLTSGGDTQYF,TGTGCCTGGACCTTGACTAGCGGGGGGGATACGCAGTATTTT
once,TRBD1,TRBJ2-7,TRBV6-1,CASSERTGGYEQYF,TGTGCCAGCAGTGAAAGGACAGGGGGCTACGAGCAGTACTTC
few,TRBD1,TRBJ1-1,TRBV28,CASTAGGTEAFF,TGTGCCAGCACCGCAGGGGGCACTGAAGCTTTCTTT